This TCR beta chain is from a study of cytomegalovirus exposure and HLA in healthy donors. Study findings and constraints: It was approximately 170 TCR beta chains that were listed as cytomegalovirus-associated. CMV antigen specificity of a few CMV-associated chains was confirmed in vitro.

Assay used: immunoSEQ multiplex PCR; TCRdb lists only in-frame clones, some missing. The table has 100,000 or so clones, less than 90% seen once. The trim removed 4 bases at V and 12 bases at J, leaving 6 bases unmatched. Per germline, CDR1 PRHDT and CDR2 FYEKMQ (reference sequence). CDR3 length: 14 amino acids. As concerns this clone: Antigen: not known.

The sequence was collected from a man younger than 30 in good health and CMV-seropositive. The rearrangement joins TRBV13 to TRBJ1-6; 10 bases fit TRBD1. Sequenced: PBMCs. CDR3 in amino acids: CASSSGQGMGPLHF. CDR3 bases: TGTGCCAGCAGCTCGGGACAGGGGATGGGACCCCTCCACTTT. Looking up the rest from reference TRBV13 and TRBJ1-6 gives the full variable domain: AAGVIQSPRHLIKEKRETATLKCYPIPRHDTVYWYQQGPGQDPQFLISFYEKMQSDKGSIPDRFSAQQFSDYHSELNMSSLELGDSALYFCASSSGQGMGPLHFGNGTRLTVT.